This TCR beta chain stems from a study of T cells in Graves' hyperthyroidism and ophthalmopathy. In germline, CDR1 is MNHNS, CDR2 SASEGT. The CDR3 length is 14 residues. Trimming took off 4 bases at V and 1 base at J, with 10 bases between the two ends. Amplified regions were TCR beta CDR3 sequences from RNA transcripts. First-round RT-PCR targeting the TCR CDR3 was performed with the HTBI primer set. TCRdb re-derived calls from the multiplex PCR reads in MiXCR, one entry per CDR3 protein. The sample yields 300,000 to 450,000 distinct CDR3 sequences, 15% to 18% seen once. Sample: blood. This TCR derives from a woman aged 18-35 years with Graves' hyperthyroidism that later progressed to Graves' ophthalmopathy. This chain links TRBV6-1 with TRBJ2-5, with a possible D match to TRBD1 (5 bases). The CDR3 DNA reads TGTGCCAGCAGTGTGGGGCGTACCCAAGAGACCCAGTACTTC. Its protein product is CASSVGRTQETQYF.